The source of this T cell receptor (beta chain) is a study of blood T cell repertoires in COVID-19. Study overall: The origin of the acute and convalescent COVID-19 samples was the United States, Italy and Spain.

Per the study methods: Estimation of nucleated cell counts relied on the amplification of reference gene primers. Sequencing was performed with immunoSEQ multiplex PCR; in TCRdb, only in-frame clones are kept and a portion is missing. V and J calls plus clone size are reproduced from that table; the DNA served to infer D and trimming. There are fewer than 350,000 clones in the sample; around 90% occur only once, and around 4.8% lies in the top ten. Clinical history as reported by participants underpinned cohort assignment. Recovered status applied to Cohort 3 donors who had two consecutive negative PCRs. It also applied to those with clearance or with symptom resolution. The J segment lost 11 bases and the V segment lost 0 bases, leaving 6 bases of the junction unmatched. Per the germline V gene, CDR1 is LNHNV and CDR2 is YYDKDF (reference sequence). The CDR3 totals 13 residues.

What was sequenced was PBMCs or T cells enriched from blood (not recorded which). The receptor's source is a man aged 55 to 69 who had recovered from COVID-19. The chain combines TRBV15 with TRBJ1-1; 7 nucleotides match TRBD1. CDR3 sequence (DNA): TGTGCCACCAGCAGAGATCGAGACAGGGAGGCTTTCTTT. This translates into CATSRDRDREAFF.